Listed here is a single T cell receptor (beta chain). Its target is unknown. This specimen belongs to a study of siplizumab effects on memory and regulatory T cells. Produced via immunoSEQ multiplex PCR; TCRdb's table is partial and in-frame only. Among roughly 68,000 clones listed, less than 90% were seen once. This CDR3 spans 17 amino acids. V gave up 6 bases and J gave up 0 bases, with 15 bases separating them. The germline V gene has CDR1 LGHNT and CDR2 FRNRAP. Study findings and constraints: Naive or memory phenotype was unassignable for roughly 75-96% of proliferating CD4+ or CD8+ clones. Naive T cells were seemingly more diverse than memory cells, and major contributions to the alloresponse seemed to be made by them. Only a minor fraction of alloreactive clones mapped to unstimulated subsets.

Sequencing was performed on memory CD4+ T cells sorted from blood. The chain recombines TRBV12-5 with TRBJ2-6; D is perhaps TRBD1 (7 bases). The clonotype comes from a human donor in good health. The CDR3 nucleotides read TGTGCTAGTGGCACCCCAGGGGGGATCTCTGGGGCCAACGTCCTGACTTTC. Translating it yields CASGTPGGISGANVLTF. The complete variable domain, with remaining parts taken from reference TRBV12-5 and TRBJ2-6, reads DARVTQTPRHKVTEMGQEVTMRCQPILGHNTVFWYRQTMMQGLELLAYFRNRAPLDDSGMPKDRFSAEMPDATLATLKIQPSEPRDSAVYFCASGTPGGISGANVLTFGAGSRLTVL.